What follows describes a single TCR beta chain. The time point is: pre-treatment sample, taken before nivolumab and TIL therapy. This entry comes from a study of TIL therapy for anti-PD-1-resistant metastatic lung cancer. Trimming shortened V by 1 base and J by 3 bases, and 10 bases separated the two germline ends. CDR1 is MNHEY, CDR2 SVGAGI, per germline. The CDR3 extends over 14 amino acids. Sequencing used immunoSEQ v3. Sequenced by immunoSEQ multiplex PCR; TCRdb stores in-frame clones only, minus some. The table has approximately 60,000 clones, over 70% seen once; the top ten hold 1.8%. The material was blood, obtained at baseline. The sequence came from a person between 25 and 80 years old with non-small cell lung cancer. The V call is TRBV6-5, the J call TRBJ2-7; D remains ambiguous. The CDR3 spells CASSYLAGIYEQYF. DNA of the CDR3: TGTGCCAGCAGTTACTTAGCAGGAATCTACGAGCAGTACTTC.